The present T cell receptor beta chain was sequenced within a study of T cell responses to AZD1222 COVID-19 vaccine. Profiled with immunoSEQ multiplex PCR; TCRdb holds only in-frame clones, not every one. Here the sample spans 100,000 to 150,000 clones, 89% being singletons. General study points: All repertoire sampling was performed exclusively after the peak T cell response. At baseline, just 6 or 7 AZD1222 recipients tested seropositive. Clonal diversity was possibly underestimated, and white British individuals and females predominated among donors. Mapped onto spike, vaccine-associated CD4 TCRs spanned it and were dominant at 160-218 and 743-854.

A remark on this clone: Antigen unknown.

Material: peripheral blood, obtained on day 0 of AZD1222 vaccination. This TCR was recovered from an adult in good health.

The CDR3 region has the DNA TGTGCCAGCAGACCGGGGGGGGAGAGAGGTAACTATGGCTACACCTTC. The encoded protein is CASRPGGERGNYGYTF. The V and J genes are TRBV28 and TRBJ1-2, with D maybe TRBD1 (5 bases). The CDR3 spans 16 residues. CDR1 is MDHEN and CDR2 is SYDVKM in the germline V gene. The V and J ends lost 6 bases and 1 base respectively, with 18 bases between them.